The clone carrying this TCR beta chain appeared a few times. The CDR3 runs to 14 residues. Germline V gene data show CDR1 as SGHTA and CDR2 as FQGNSA. The germline V and J ends were trimmed by 5 bases and 6 bases, with 14 bases remaining between them. This sample is drawn from a study of response to subunit inactivated influenza vaccine. TCRdb redid the calling of the RT-PCR reads with MiXCR, one entry per CDR3 protein. The sample shows about 520,000 distinct CDR3 sequences, more than 7% of them seen only once. The source of this sequence is a man between 50 and 75 years old who received an inactivated influenza vaccine. V and J are TRBV7-2 and TRBJ2-1; D might be TRBD1 (6 bases). The sequencing used PBMCs from blood, collected around 25 months after vaccination. CDR3 nucleotides: TGTGCCAGCAGCCGAGGCAGGGGTCCCAATGAGCAGTTCTTC. Residues: CASSRGRGPNEQFF.